This TCR beta chain was observed in a study of T cell repertoires in cytomegalovirus infection. TCRdb re-analysed the reads in MiXCR, keeping a single row per CDR3 protein. The sample has about 770,000 distinct CDR3 sequences; 25% to 30% are singletons. On this clonotype: What it binds is unknown.

This clonotype originated in a human donor in good health (CMV status not recorded). Some clones in this sample may be carry-over from other donors' samples. This sample comprised cultured CD8+ T cells from PBMCs, obtained from culture after CMV antigen stimulation.

CDR3 amino acids: CASSHSGYLNTQYF. The CDR3 DNA reads TGTGCCAGCAGCCATAGCGGATACTTGAATACGCAGTATTTT. The chain has TRBV7-9 and TRBJ2-3, with a weak D call TRBD2 (6 bases). There are 14 residues in the CDR3. Germline V lookup: CDR1 SEHNR, CDR2 FQNEAQ (reference sequence). V shed 5 bases and J shed 7 bases, with 16 bases lying between them. The full variable domain, its missing parts supplied by reference TRBV7-9 and TRBJ2-3, is DTGVSQNPRHKITKRGQNVTFRCDPISEHNRLYWYRQTLGQGPEFLTYFQNEAQLEKSRLLSDRFSAERPKGSFSTLEIQRTEQGDSAMYLCASSHSGYLNTQYFGPGTRLTVL.